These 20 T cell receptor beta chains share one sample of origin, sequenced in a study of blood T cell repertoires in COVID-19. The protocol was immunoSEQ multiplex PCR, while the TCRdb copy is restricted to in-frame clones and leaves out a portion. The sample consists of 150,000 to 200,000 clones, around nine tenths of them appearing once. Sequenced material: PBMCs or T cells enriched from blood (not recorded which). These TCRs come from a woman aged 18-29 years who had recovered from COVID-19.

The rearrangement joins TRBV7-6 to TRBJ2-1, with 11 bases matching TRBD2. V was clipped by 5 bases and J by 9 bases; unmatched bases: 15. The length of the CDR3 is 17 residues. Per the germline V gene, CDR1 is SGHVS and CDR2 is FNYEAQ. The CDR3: CASSNRELAGVPGEQFF. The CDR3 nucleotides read TGTGCCAGCAGCAACCGAGAACTAGCGGGAGTTCCAGGTGAGCAGTTCTTC.

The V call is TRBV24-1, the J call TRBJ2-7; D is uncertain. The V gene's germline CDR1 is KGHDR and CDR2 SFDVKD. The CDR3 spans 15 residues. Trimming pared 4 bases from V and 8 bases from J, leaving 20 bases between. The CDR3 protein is CATSDRPSAQVKQYF. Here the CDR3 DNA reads TGTGCCACCAGTGACCGACCGAGCGCCCAAGTTAAGCAGTACTTC.

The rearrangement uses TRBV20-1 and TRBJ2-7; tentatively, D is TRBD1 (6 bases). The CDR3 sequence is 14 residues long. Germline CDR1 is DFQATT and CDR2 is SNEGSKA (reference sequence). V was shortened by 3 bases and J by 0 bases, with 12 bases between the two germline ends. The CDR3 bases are TGCAGTGCTAGTAGGGACACAATCTCCTACGAGCAGTACTTC. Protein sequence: CSASRDTISYEQYF.

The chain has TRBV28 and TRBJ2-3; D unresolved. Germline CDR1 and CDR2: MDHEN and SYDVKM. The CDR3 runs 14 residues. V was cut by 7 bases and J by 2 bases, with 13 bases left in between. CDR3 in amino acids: CASNPSRNTDTQYF. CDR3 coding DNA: TGTGCCAGCAATCCTTCTAGGAACACAGATACGCAGTATTTT.

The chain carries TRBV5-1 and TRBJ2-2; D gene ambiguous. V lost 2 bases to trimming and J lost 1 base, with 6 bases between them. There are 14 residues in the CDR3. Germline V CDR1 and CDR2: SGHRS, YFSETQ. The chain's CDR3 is CASSFGQNTGELFF. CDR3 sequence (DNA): TGCGCCAGCAGCTTTGGGCAGAACACCGGGGAGCTGTTTTTT.

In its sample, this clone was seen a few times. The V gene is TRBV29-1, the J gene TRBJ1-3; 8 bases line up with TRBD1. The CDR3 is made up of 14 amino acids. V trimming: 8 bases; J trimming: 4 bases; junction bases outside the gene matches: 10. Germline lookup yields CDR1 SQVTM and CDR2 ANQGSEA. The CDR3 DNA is TGCAGCACCACGGGGCCAGGGGGCGGAAACACCATATATTTT. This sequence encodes CSTTGPGGGNTIYF.

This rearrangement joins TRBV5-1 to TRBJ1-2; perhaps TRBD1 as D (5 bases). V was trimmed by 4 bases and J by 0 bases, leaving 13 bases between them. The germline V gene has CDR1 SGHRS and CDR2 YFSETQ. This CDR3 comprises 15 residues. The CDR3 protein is CASSTVGAANYGYTF. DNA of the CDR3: TGCGCCAGCAGCACGGTTGGGGCCGCTAACTATGGCTACACCTTC.

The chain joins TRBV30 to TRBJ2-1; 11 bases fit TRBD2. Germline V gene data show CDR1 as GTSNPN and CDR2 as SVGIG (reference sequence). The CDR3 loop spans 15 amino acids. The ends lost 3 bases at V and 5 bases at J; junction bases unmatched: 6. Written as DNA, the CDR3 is TGTGCCTGGAGCCGACCGGGACTAGCGGACAATGAGCAGTTCTTC. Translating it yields CAWSRPGLADNEQFF.

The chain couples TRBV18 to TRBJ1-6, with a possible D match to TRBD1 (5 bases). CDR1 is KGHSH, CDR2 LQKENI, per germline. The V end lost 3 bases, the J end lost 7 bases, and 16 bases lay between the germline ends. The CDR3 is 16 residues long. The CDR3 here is CASSPDTGLLNSPLHF. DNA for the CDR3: TGTGCCAGCTCACCCGATACGGGACTGCTGAATTCACCCCTCCACTTT.

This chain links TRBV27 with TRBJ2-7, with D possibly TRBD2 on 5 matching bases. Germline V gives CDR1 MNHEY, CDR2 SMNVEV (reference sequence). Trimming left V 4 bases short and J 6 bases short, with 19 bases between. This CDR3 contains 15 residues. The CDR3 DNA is TGTGCCAGCAGTTACGTCGTTTCAAGAGGGCGCGAGCAGTACTTC. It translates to CASSYVVSRGREQYF.

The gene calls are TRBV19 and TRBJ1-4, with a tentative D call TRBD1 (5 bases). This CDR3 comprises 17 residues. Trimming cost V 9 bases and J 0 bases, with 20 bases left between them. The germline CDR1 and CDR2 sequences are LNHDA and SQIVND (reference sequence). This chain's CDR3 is CASTERAGLATNEKLFF. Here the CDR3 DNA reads TGTGCCAGCACCGAACGGGCAGGGCTGGCAACTAATGAAAAACTGTTTTTT.

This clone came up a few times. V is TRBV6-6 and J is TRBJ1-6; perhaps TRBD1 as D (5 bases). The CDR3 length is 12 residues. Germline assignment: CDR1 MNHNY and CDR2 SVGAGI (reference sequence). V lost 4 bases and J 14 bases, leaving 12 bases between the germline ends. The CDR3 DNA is TGTGCCAGCAGTTCCTTTTGGGGGGCCCTCCACTTT. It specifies CASSSFWGALHF.

CDR3 residues: CASSPLDSRKIGTQYF. The CDR3 nucleotides read TGTGCCAGCTCACCACTTGACAGCAGAAAAATTGGGACCCAGTACTTC. The chain has TRBV18 and TRBJ2-5; D may be TRBD1 (5 bases). The CDR3 totals 16 residues. The germline gives CDR1 KGHSH, CDR2 LQKENI. Deletions cut 1 base from V and 7 bases from J, with 19 bases between.

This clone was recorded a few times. The CDR3 sequence: CASSDQGGGYGYTF. In DNA form, the CDR3 reads TGTGCCAGCAGTGATCAGGGGGGTGGCTATGGCTACACCTTC. This rearrangement joins TRBV27 to TRBJ1-2; 7 bases line up with TRBD1. The germline V gene encodes CDR1 MNHEY and CDR2 SMNVEV (reference sequence). J lost 4 bases, V lost 5 bases, and 7 bases had no gene match. The CDR3 is made up of 14 amino acids.

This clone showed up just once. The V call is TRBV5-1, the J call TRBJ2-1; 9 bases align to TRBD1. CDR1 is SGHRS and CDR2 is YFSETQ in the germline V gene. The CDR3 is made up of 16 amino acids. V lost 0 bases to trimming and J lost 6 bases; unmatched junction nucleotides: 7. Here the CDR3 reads CASSLDSGTGLNEQFF. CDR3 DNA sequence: TGCGCCAGCAGCTTGGATTCTGGGACAGGGCTCAATGAGCAGTTCTTC. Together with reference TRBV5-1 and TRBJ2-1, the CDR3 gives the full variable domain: KAGVTQTPRYLIKTRGQQVTLSCSPISGHRSVSWYQQTPGQGLQFLFEYFSETQRNKGNFPGRFSGRQFSNSRSEMNVSTLELGDSALYLCASSLDSGTGLNEQFFGPGTRLTVL.

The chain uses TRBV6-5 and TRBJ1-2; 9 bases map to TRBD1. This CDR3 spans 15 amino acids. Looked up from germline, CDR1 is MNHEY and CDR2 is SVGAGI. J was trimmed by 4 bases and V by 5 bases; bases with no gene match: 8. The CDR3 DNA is TGTGCCAGCAGTCCGCTCTCGGACAGGGGCTATGGCTACACCTTC. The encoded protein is CASSPLSDRGYGYTF.

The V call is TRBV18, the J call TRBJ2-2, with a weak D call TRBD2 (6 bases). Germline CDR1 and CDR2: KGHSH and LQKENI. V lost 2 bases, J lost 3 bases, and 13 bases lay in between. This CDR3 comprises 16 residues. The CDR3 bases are TGTGCCAGCTCACCAGGGTTAGCGGATGACACCGGGGAGCTGTTTTTT. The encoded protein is CASSPGLADDTGELFF.

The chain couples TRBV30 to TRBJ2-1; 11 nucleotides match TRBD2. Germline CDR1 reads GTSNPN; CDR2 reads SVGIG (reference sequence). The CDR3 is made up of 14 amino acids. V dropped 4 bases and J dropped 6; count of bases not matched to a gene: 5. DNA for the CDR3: TGTGCCTGGACACTAGCGGGAGATAGCAATGAGCAGTTCTTC. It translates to CAWTLAGDSNEQFF.

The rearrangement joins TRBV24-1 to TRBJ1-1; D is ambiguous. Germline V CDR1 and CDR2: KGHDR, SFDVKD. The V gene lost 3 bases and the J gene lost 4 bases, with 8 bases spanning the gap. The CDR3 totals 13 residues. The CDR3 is CATSDALGTEAFF. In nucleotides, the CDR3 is TGTGCCACCAGTGATGCACTAGGCACTGAAGCTTTCTTT.

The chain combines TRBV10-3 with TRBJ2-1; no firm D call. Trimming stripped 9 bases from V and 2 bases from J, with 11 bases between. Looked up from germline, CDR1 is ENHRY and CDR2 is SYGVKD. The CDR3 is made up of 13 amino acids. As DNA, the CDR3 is TGTGCCATTCTTGCGGCCCCCTACAATGAGCAGTTCTTC. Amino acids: CAILAAPYNEQFF.